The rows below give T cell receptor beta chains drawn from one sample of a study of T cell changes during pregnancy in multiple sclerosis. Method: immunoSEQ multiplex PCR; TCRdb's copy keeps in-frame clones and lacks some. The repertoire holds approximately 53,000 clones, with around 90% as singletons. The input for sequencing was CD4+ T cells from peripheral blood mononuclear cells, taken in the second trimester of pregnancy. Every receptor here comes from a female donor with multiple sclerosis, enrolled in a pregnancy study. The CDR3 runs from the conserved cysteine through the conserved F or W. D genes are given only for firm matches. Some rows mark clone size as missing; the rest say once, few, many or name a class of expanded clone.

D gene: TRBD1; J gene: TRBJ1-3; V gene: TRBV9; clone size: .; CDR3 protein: CASSPRTGRSGNTIYF; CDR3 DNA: TGTGCCAGCAGCCCCCGGACAGGAAGATCTGGAAACACCATATATTTT
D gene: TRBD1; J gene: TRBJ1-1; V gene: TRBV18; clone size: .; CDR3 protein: CASSSGQVEAFF; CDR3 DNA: TGTGCCAGCTCCTCCGGACAGGTAGAAGCTTTCTTT
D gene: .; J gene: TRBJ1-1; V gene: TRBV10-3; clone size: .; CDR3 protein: CAIRPAQDYTEAFF; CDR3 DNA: TGTGCCATCAGGCCAGCCCAGGACTATACTGAAGCTTTCTTT
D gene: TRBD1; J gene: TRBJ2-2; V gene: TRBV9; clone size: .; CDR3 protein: CASSRGQGGTGELFF; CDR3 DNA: TGTGCCAGCAGCCGAGGACAGGGGGGGACCGGGGAGCTGTTTTTT
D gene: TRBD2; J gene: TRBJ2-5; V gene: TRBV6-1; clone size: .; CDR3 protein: CASSVPSGGYQETQYF; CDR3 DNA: TGTGCCAGCAGTGTACCTAGCGGGGGGTACCAAGAGACCCAGTACTTC
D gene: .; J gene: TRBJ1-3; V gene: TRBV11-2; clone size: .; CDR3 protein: CASSRTLRSSGNTIYF; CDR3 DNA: TGTGCCAGCAGCCGGACACTTCGAAGCTCTGGAAACACCATATATTTT
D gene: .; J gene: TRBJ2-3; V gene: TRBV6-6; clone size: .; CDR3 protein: CASSLRTSTDTQYF; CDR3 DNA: TGTGCCAGCAGCCTACGGACTAGCACAGATACGCAGTATTTT
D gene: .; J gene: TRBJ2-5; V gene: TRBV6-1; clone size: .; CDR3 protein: CASRIQIRETQYF; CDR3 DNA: TGTGCCAGCAGGATACAGATCCGGGAGACCCAGTACTTC
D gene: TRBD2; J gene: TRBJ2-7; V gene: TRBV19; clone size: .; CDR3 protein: CATWGGDDSGEQYF; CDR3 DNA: TGTGCCACCTGGGGGGGGGACGACTCAGGCGAGCAGTACTTC
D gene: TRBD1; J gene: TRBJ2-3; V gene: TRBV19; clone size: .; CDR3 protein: CASRRDRRTDTQYF; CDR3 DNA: TGTGCCAGTAGACGGGACAGGCGCACAGATACGCAGTATTTT
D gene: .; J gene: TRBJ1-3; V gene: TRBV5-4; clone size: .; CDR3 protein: CASAEAPPFSGNTIYF; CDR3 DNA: TGTGCCAGCGCCGAGGCTCCTCCGTTCTCTGGAAACACCATATATTTT
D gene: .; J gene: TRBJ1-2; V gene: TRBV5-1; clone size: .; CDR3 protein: CASSYRRDRLAYGYTF; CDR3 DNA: TGCGCCAGCAGCTACCGGCGGGATCGGCTAGCGTATGGCTACACCTTC
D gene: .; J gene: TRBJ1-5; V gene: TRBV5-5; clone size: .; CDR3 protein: CASSLSGTNSNQPQHF; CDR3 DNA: TGTGCCAGCAGCTTAAGTGGCACCAATAGCAATCAGCCCCAGCATTTT
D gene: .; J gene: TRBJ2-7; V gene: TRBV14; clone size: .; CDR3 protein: CASSQVVPRGEQYF; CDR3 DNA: TGTGCCAGCAGCCAAGTCGTACCTCGCGGCGAGCAGTACTTC
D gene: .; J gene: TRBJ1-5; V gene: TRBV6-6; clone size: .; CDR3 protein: CASSYHQGFDQPQHF; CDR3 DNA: TGTGCCAGCAGTTACCATCAGGGGTTTGATCAGCCCCAGCATTTT
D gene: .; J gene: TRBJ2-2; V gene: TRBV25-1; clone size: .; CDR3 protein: CARPSGRGCTGELFF; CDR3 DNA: TGTGCCAGACCTAGTGGTCGGGGATGTACCGGGGAGCTGTTTTTT
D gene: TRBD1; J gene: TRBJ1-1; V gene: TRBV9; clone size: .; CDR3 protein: CASSARTGFSEAFF; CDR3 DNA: TGTGCCAGCAGCGCGCGGACAGGGTTCTCTGAAGCTTTCTTT
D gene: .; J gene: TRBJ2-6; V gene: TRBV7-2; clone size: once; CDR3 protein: CASSVGYSGANVLTF; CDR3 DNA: TGTGCCAGCAGCGTCGGTTACTCTGGGGCCAACGTCCTGACTTTC
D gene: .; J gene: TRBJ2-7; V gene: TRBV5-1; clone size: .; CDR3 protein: CASSPDRTHGYEQYF; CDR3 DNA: TGCGCCAGCAGCCCGGACAGAACGCACGGCTACGAGCAGTACTTC
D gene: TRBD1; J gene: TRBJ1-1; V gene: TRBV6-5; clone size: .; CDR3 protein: CASSYSRDRRPEAFF; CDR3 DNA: TGTGCCAGCAGTTACTCGCGGGACAGGCGTCCTGAAGCTTTCTTT
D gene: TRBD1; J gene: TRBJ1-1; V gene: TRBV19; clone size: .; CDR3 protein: CASSPLWGTGGVSTEAFF; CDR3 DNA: TGTGCCAGTAGTCCACTTTGGGGGACAGGGGGCGTCAGCACTGAAGCTTTCTTT
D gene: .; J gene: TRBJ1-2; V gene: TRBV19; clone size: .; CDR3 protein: CASSETGLSGGYTF; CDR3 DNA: TGTGCCAGTAGTGAAACAGGGCTCTCAGGTGGCTACACCTTC
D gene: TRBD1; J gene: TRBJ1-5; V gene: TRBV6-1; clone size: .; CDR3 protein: CASSKGTVNQPQHF; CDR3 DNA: TGTGCCAGCAGCAAGGGGACAGTCAATCAGCCCCAGCATTTT
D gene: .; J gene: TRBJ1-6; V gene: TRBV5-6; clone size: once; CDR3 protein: CASSFVALENSPLHF; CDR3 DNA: TGTGCCAGCAGCTTTGTAGCCCTTGAAAATTCACCCCTCCACTTT
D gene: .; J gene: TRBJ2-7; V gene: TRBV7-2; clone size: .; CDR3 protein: CASSPRGANNYEQYF; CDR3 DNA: TGTGCCAGCAGCCCCCGGGGGGCGAATAACTACGAGCAGTACTTC
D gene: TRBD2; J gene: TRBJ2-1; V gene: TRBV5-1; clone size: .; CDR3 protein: CASSYLGGGAVEQFF; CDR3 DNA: TGCGCCAGCAGCTATCTTGGCGGGGGGGCCGTCGAGCAGTTCTTC
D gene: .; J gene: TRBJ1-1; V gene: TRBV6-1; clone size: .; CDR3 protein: CASSEVRRGGRSTEAFF; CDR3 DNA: TGTGCCAGCAGTGAAGTGCGTAGAGGCGGAAGGAGCACTGAAGCTTTCTTT
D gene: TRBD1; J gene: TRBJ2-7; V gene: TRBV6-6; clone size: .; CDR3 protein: CASSTYGQGPYEQYF; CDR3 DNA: TGTGCCAGCAGTACCTACGGACAGGGTCCCTACGAGCAGTACTTC
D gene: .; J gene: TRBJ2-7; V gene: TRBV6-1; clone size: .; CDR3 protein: CASSDSAGSTHEQYF; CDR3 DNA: TGTGCCAGCAGTGACTCTGCAGGGTCGACCCACGAGCAGTACTTC
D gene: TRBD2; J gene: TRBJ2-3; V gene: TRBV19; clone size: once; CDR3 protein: CASETSGTDTQYF; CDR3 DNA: TGTGCCAGTGAGACTAGCGGCACAGATACGCAGTATTTT
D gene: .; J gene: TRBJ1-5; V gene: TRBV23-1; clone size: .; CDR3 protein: CASSKPSTGPNQPQHF; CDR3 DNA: TGCGCCAGCTCAAAACCCAGTACAGGGCCGAATCAGCCCCAGCATTTT
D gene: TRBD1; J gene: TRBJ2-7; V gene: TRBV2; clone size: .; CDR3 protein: CASRPGQGAYEQYF; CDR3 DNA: TGTGCCAGCAGACCAGGACAGGGGGCTTACGAGCAGTACTTC